The clone carrying this TCR beta chain appeared a single time. Its specificity is not known. This sample is part of a study of CD8 T cells in ankylosing spondylitis. Study findings and constraints: A TCR beta motif made of eight highly homologous variants seemed typical of ankylosing spondylitis blood. Peripheral blood samples showed relatively rare disease-linked clones, and these clones were CD8+.

Generation of TCR beta libraries employed quantitative 5'-RACE incorporating molecular barcodes. TCRdb re-analysed the 5' RACE reads in MiXCR, keeping a single row per CDR3 protein. The sample contains 700,000 to 850,000 distinct CDR3 sequences, 12% of which appear only once. This CDR3 has 15 residues. CDR1 and CDR2 (germline): DFQATT, SNEGSKA (reference sequence). Trimming left V 1 base short and J 6 bases short, with 17 bases between. This chain links TRBV20-1 with TRBJ2-3; D might be TRBD1 or TRBD2, each matching 5 bases. The clonotype comes from a male donor with ankylosing spondylitis. The specimen was blood, either unsorted or a sorted T cell fraction (not recorded which). CDR3 nucleotides: TGCAGTGCTAGAGTCCCAGCCAAGGGACGGGATACGCAGTATTTT. The encoded protein is CSARVPAKGRDTQYF.